Below, one T cell receptor beta chain is given with its context. The antigen remains unidentified. This sample is drawn from a study of CD8+ T cells in alopecia areata. About the study: It was oral tofacitinib, at 5 to 10 mg twice daily, that treated patients received.

Germline V gene sequence: CDR1 SGHRS, CDR2 YFSETQ. Trimming shortened V by 4 bases and J by 3 bases, and 11 bases separated the two germline ends. This CDR3 comprises 15 residues. Treatment of the sample: oral pan-JAK inhibitor, 5-10 mg twice daily. General observations from the study: Clonality exceeded that of normal scalp in lesional scalp, most notably in alopecia totalis/universalis. Among the 100 top clones, expanded CD8+ clones, like scalp clonality, were significantly decreased by tofacitinib.

Following extraction, RNA underwent reverse transcription to cDNA, which served as the sequencing template. Data came from immunoSEQ multiplex PCR; TCRdb stores just in-frame clones and leaves some out. The sample holds approximately 300,000 clones; roughly 64% are singletons and the top ten take about 1.7%. The TCR was taken from a human donor with alopecia areata. The rearrangement links TRBV5-1 to TRBJ2-6; D not certain. The starting material was CD4+ T cells sorted from blood, obtained at week 24, from a patient treated with tofacitinib. CDR3: CASSHSELGANVLTF. CDR3 sequence (DNA): TGCGCCAGCAGCCACTCTGAGCTTGGGGCCAACGTCCTGACTTTC.